Listed here are 21 T cell receptor beta chains from one sample, sequenced in a study of cytotoxic CD8 clonotypes in ibrutinib-treated CLL. The protocol was immunoSEQ multiplex PCR, while the TCRdb copy is restricted to in-frame clones and leaves out a portion. The profile covers around 250,000 clones, with 60% to 75% appearing a single time and just over 15% taken by the ten largest. This specimen was PBMCs, taken after 24 months of ibrutinib treatment. The receptors stem from a human donor with chronic lymphocytic leukemia.

The J gene is TRBJ1-2, the V gene TRBV19, with D uncertain. Germline V CDR1 and CDR2: LNHDA, SQIVND (reference sequence). CDR3 length: 12 amino acids. Trimming cost V 5 bases and J 4 bases, with 8 bases left between them. CDR3 DNA: TGTGCCAGTAGTCAGGCCTTCTATGGCTACACCTTC. It codes for CASSQAFYGYTF.

V is TRBV5-4 and J is TRBJ2-5; 8 bases align to TRBD1. V trimming: 0 bases; J trimming: 3 bases; junction bases outside the gene matches: 7. The CDR3 totals 16 residues. Looked up from germline, CDR1 is SGHNT and CDR2 is YYREEE (reference sequence). CDR3 sequence reads: CASSLAGQGAKETQYF. The CDR3 nucleotides read TGTGCCAGCAGCTTGGCCGGGCAGGGGGCGAAAGAGACCCAGTACTTC.

This rearrangement joins TRBV27 to TRBJ2-1, with a tentative D call TRBD2 (6 bases). This CDR3 contains 13 residues. CDR1 MNHEY and CDR2 SMNVEV come from the germline V gene (reference sequence). V was clipped by 7 bases and J by 9 bases, with 16 bases between them. The CDR3 sequence is CASTFSGVGEQFF. The CDR3 region has the DNA TGTGCCAGCACTTTCTCGGGAGTAGGTGAGCAGTTCTTC.

This chain links TRBV25-1 with TRBJ2-4; D remains unclear. The V end was cut by 0 bases, the J end by 10 bases, with 19 bases between. This CDR3 region has 16 residues. Germline CDR1 and CDR2: MGHDK and SYGVNS. Written as DNA, the CDR3 is TGTGCCAGCAGTGAATATCGGCAGGATCTGCAATTAATTCAGTACTTC. It codes for CASSEYRQDLQLIQYF. Using reference TRBV25-1 and TRBJ2-4 for the parts outside the CDR3, the full variable domain is EADIYQTPRYLVIGTGKKITLECSQTMGHDKMYWYQQDPGMELHLIHYSYGVNSTEKGDLSSESTVSRIRTEHFPLTLESARPSHTSQYLCASSEYRQDLQLIQYFGAGTRLSVL.

This rearrangement joins TRBV28 to TRBJ1-2; 7 bases fit TRBD1. V lost 4 bases, J lost 2 bases, and 7 bases stayed unmatched. This CDR3 is built from 15 residues. The germline V gene has CDR1 MDHEN and CDR2 SYDVKM. The CDR3: CASSYARGQNYGYTF. DNA of the CDR3: TGTGCCAGCAGTTATGCCCGGGGACAGAACTATGGCTACACCTTC.

This clone appeared a single time. The rearrangement links TRBV4-3 to TRBJ2-7; possibly TRBD2 for D (7 bases). The V gene lost 3 bases and the J gene lost 1 base, with 13 bases spanning the gap. Germline assignment: CDR1 LGHNA and CDR2 YSLEER. The CDR3 totals 15 residues. Here the CDR3 reads CASSHTRGASYEQYF. CDR3 DNA sequence: TGCGCCAGCAGCCACACCCGGGGGGCATCCTACGAGCAGTACTTC.

V gene TRBV4-1 combines with J gene TRBJ2-1; a weak D match, TRBD2 (5 bases). Trimming removed 0 bases from V and 5 bases from J, with 8 bases in between. The CDR3 length is 14 residues. Germline V gene data show CDR1 as MGHRA and CDR2 as YSYEKL. The CDR3 DNA sequence: TGCGCCAGCAGCCAAGAGCCAGCGGACAATGAGCAGTTCTTC. It yields the protein CASSQEPADNEQFF.

The chain carries TRBV28 and TRBJ2-5; D might be TRBD2 (6 bases). Germline V gene sequence: CDR1 MDHEN, CDR2 SYDVKM. The CDR3 consists of 13 residues. Between the trimmed V and J ends, which lost 5 bases and 5 bases, there was a span of 12 bases. Here the CDR3 DNA reads TGTGCCAGCAGTCTAACTAGCCCGGAGACCCAGTACTTC. This codes for CASSLTSPETQYF.

The rearrangement joins TRBV7-8 to TRBJ2-7; D gene ambiguous. Per the germline V gene, CDR1 is SGHVS and CDR2 is FQNEAQ. The ends were cut back, 2 bases at V and 0 bases at J, with 17 bases in the middle. The CDR3 has 17 residues. CDR3 in amino acids: CASSLSPTWITSYEQYF. CDR3 nucleotides: TGTGCCAGCAGCTTAAGCCCCACCTGGATCACCTCCTACGAGCAGTACTTC.

Turning to this clone: Other DNA sequences of this sample code for an identical CDR3. The J gene is TRBJ2-1, the V gene TRBV7-3, with TRBD2 as a possible D gene (5 bases). Germline CDR1 reads SGHTA; CDR2 reads FQGTGA. There are 13 residues in the CDR3. Trimming removed 4 bases from V and 1 base from J, with 5 bases in between. In DNA, the CDR3 is TGTGCCAGCAGCTCGGGGTCCTACAATGAGCAGTTCTTC. Encoded protein: CASSSGSYNEQFF.

Written as DNA, the CDR3 is TGTGCCAGCAGCTGGAAGGGCACCGGGGAGCTGTTTTTT. Protein product: CASSWKGTGELFF. The chain has TRBV7-3 and TRBJ2-2, with D hard to call. The V end lost 4 bases, the J end lost 4 bases, and 7 bases lay between the germline ends. The CDR3 covers 13 residues. CDR1 is SGHTA, CDR2 FQGTGA, per germline. The variable domain in full, completed from reference TRBV7-3 and TRBJ2-2, reads GAGVSQTPSNKVTEKGKYVELRCDPISGHTALYWYRQSLGQGPEFLIYFQGTGAADDSGLPNDRFFAVRPEGSVSTLKIQRTERGDSAVYLCASSWKGTGELFFGEGSRLTVL.

This clone was detected many times. The chain combines TRBV11-2 with TRBJ1-3; the D is unclear. The CDR3 has 15 residues. Germline CDR1 reads SGHAT; CDR2 reads FQNNGV. V was trimmed by 2 bases and J by 3 bases, leaving 11 bases between them. Here the CDR3 DNA reads TGTGCCAGCAGCTTAAATTGGGCTAGTGGAAACACCATATATTTT. Translated, it gives CASSLNWASGNTIYF.

V usage is TRBV20-1 and J usage is TRBJ2-1, with TRBD2 as a possible D gene (5 bases). In germline, CDR1 is DFQATT, CDR2 SNEGSKA (reference sequence). Between the trimmed V and J ends, which lost 3 bases and 14 bases, there was a span of 11 bases. This CDR3 has 10 amino acids. The CDR3 sequence: CSASLVGEFF. The CDR3 region has the DNA TGCAGTGCTAGTCTTGTGGGAGAGTTCTTC.

This clone was counted a few times. The chain carries TRBV28 and TRBJ2-7; D gene ambiguous. Looked up from germline, CDR1 is MDHEN and CDR2 is SYDVKM. Trimming removed 5 bases from V and 9 bases from J, with 11 bases in between. This CDR3 spans 11 amino acids. CDR3 sequence reads: CASSETWGQYF. DNA of the CDR3: TGTGCCAGCAGTGAGACCTGGGGGCAGTACTTC.

The chain couples TRBV25-1 to TRBJ1-3; D is perhaps TRBD1 (5 bases). Germline V CDR1 and CDR2: MGHDK, SYGVNS. Trimming left V 2 bases short and J 6 bases short, with 11 bases between. The length of the CDR3 is 14 residues. CDR3 sequence reads: CASSEGRGANTIYF. CDR3 bases: TGTGCCAGCAGTGAAGGGCGAGGGGCAAACACCATATATTTT.

This clone was recorded once. CDR3 region: CASSWGPLAGGEEQFF. The CDR3, as DNA: TGCGCCAGCAGCTGGGGGCCTCTAGCGGGAGGGGAAGAGCAGTTCTTC. The chain recombines TRBV5-1 with TRBJ2-1, with TRBD2 matching over 12 bases. CDR3 length: 16 amino acids. CDR1 and CDR2 from the germline V gene are SGHRS and YFSETQ. The trim removed 3 bases at V and 10 bases at J, leaving 11 bases unmatched.

This clone has only one observation. This chain joins TRBV7-6 and TRBJ2-7, with a tentative D call TRBD1 (6 bases). V was shortened by 5 bases and J by 0 bases, with 11 bases between the two germline ends. The length of the CDR3 is 14 residues. CDR1 and CDR2 from the germline V gene are SGHVS and FNYEAQ. The CDR3 here is CASSPTGNSYEQYF. The CDR3 DNA is TGTGCCAGCAGCCCAACAGGGAACTCCTACGAGCAGTACTTC.

Notes on this clone: The sample carries other DNA sequences with the same CDR3. The chain is built from TRBV19 and TRBJ1-3, with D hard to call. This CDR3 is built from 12 residues. Germline V gives CDR1 LNHDA, CDR2 SQIVND (reference sequence). Trimming pared 3 bases from V and 0 bases from J, leaving 0 bases between. The CDR3 here is CASSISGNTIYF. Here the CDR3 DNA reads TGTGCCAGTAGTATCTCTGGAAACACCATATATTTT.

The rearrangement links TRBV29-1 to TRBJ2-3, with D perhaps TRBD1 (5 bases). This CDR3 is 14 amino acids long. V was clipped by 4 bases and J by 8 bases, with 19 bases between them. Germline lookup yields CDR1 SQVTM and CDR2 ANQGSEA. The CDR3 sequence: CSVAESRVARTQYF. The DNA of the CDR3 is TGCAGCGTTGCTGAGAGCAGGGTGGCACGTACGCAGTATTTT.

This chain uses TRBV28 with TRBJ1-5, with 9 bases that match TRBD1. With 8 bases clipped from V and 7 bases from J, the junction kept 9 bases outside the gene matches. The germline V gene encodes CDR1 MDHEN and CDR2 SYDVKM. This CDR3 has 14 amino acids. Written as DNA, the CDR3 is TGTGCCAGCGGGGGGACAGGGCGATGGCAGCCCCAGCATTTT. It is translated as CASGGTGRWQPQHF. The full variable domain, with the rest looked up from reference TRBV28 and TRBJ1-5, is DVKVTQSSRYLVKRTGEKVFLECVQDMDHENMFWYRQDPGLGLRLIYFSYDVKMKEKGDIPEGYSVSREKKERFSLILESASTNQTSMYLCASGGTGRWQPQHFGDGTRLSIL.

This clone came up once. This sequence joins TRBV5-6 and TRBJ2-2; tentatively, D is TRBD1 (5 bases). The CDR3 sequence is 14 residues long. Trimming removed 0 bases from V and 6 bases from J, with 9 bases in between. CDR1 and CDR2 (germline): SGHDT, YYEEEE. Here the CDR3 reads CASSLEQGSGELFF. Here the CDR3 DNA reads TGTGCCAGCAGCTTGGAGCAGGGTTCCGGGGAGCTGTTTTTT.